This T cell receptor (beta chain) was recovered during a study of blood T cell repertoires in COVID-19. Study-wide context: Sites in the United States, Italy and Spain provided acute and convalescent COVID-19 samples. In each case, the material was cDNA or gDNA derived from T cells, B-cell-depleted T cells, or PBMCs.

The CDR3 has 14 residues. V lost 3 bases to trimming and J lost 5 bases; unmatched junction nucleotides: 4. The germline gives CDR1 SGHTA, CDR2 FQGNSA. Data came from immunoSEQ multiplex PCR; TCRdb stores just in-frame clones and leaves some out. The sample includes tens of thousands of clones, 70% to 90% of them seen just once. The clonotype originates from a woman aged 80 or over with active COVID-19. The chain has TRBV7-2 and TRBJ2-1; 7 bases fit TRBD1. Sequenced: peripheral blood. This CDR3 reads CASSFGGQNNEQFF. The CDR3, as DNA: TGTGCCAGCAGCTTTGGGGGACAGAACAATGAGCAGTTCTTC.